Sequencing of this TCR beta chain was carried out in a study of PD-1 blockade in classical Hodgkin lymphoma. Germline-derived CDR1 and CDR2 are DFQATT and SNEGSKA (reference sequence). The CDR3 consists of 11 residues. Trimming shortened V by 3 bases and J by 6 bases, and 5 bases separated the two germline ends. This table comes from immunoSEQ multiplex PCR, and its TCRdb copy is limited to in-frame clones, with some not included. The table has about 44,000 clones, about 70% seen once; the top ten hold 3% to 4%. About this clone: Its antigen is still unknown.

Time point noted: cycle 4 day 1 (C4D1), after more than five weeks of nivolumab. With no exception, relapse followed autologous stem cell transplantation in all patients, and brentuximab vedotin exposure varied. Study results and caveats: The study found complete responders had baseline diversity similar to newly diagnosed patients.

The chain links TRBV20-1 to TRBJ2-2; D is ambiguous. This specimen was peripheral blood mononuclear cells (PBMCs), taken before the fourth cycle of nivolumab. The TCR originated in a human donor with classical Hodgkin lymphoma. This CDR3 is CSASRAGELFF. CDR3 in DNA: TGCAGTGCTAGTAGGGCCGGGGAGCTGTTTTTT.